Only a few counts were recorded for the clone carrying this T cell receptor (beta chain). Its antigen is unknown. Construction of the TCR beta libraries employed iRepertoire HTBI primers in conjunction with Arm-PCR of CDR3 regions. Source study methods: Across samples, roughly 58 TRBV and 13 to 15 TRBJ segments were found. TCRdb passed the multiplex PCR reads through MiXCR, listing each CDR3 protein once. TCRdb's processing, not the authors', yielded these V and J calls. This repertoire shows around 480,000 distinct CDR3 sequences, around 15% found once; its top ten account for more than 10%. The time point: newly diagnosed GD, antithyroid drugs for less than 3 months. Making the TCR library involved RNA that had been extracted from PBMCs. This entry is derived from a study of regulatory T cells in long-lasting Graves disease. Study-wide results and limits: Possibly, too few samples lowered accuracy.

Germline V gives CDR1 LNHDA, CDR2 SQIVND (reference sequence). Deletions cut 5 bases from V and 2 bases from J, with 22 bases between. The CDR3 consists of 17 residues. These data were also reused for a study on T cells in Graves' hyperthyroidism and ophthalmopathy. That paper states: Most thyroid-expanded clonotypes above 0.001 were also found in blood.

The rearrangement links TRBV19 to TRBJ2-7; tentatively, D is TRBD1 (6 bases). The sequence derives from a man aged 40-50 years with Graves disease. The material was peripheral blood mononuclear cells (PBMCs), obtained at new diagnosis, from a patient treated with antithyroid drugs. This CDR3 is CASSPLETTGVAYEQYF. The CDR3 coding sequence is TGTGCCAGTAGTCCTCTGGAGACGACAGGCGTTGCCTACGAGCAGTACTTC. Variable domain in full (rest from reference TRBV19 and TRBJ2-7): DGGITQSPKYLFRKEGQNVTLSCEQNLNHDAMYWYRQDPGQGLRLIYYSQIVNDFQKGDIAEGYSVSREKKESFPLTVTSAQKNPTAFYLCASSPLETTGVAYEQYFGPGTRLTVT.